The 15 T cell receptor beta chains below were found in one sample sequenced in a study of T cells in narcolepsy. Data came from immunoSEQ multiplex PCR; TCRdb stores just in-frame clones and leaves some out. In the table there are 25,000 to 35,000 clones, under 90% of which are singletons. Sequenced input: CD45RA- memory CD4+ T cells from PBMCs. The receptors here all came from a human donor with narcolepsy.

The rearrangement joins TRBV6-6 to TRBJ2-3, with D uncertain. V gave up 5 bases and J gave up 2 bases, with 5 bases separating them. In germline, CDR1 is MNHNY, CDR2 SVGAGI (reference sequence). There are 12 residues in the CDR3. The CDR3 nucleotides read TGTGCCAGCAGTCCGTACACAGATACGCAGTATTTT. Its protein is CASSPYTDTQYF.

V and J are TRBV4-1 and TRBJ1-4; TRBD1 aligns across 8 bases. The CDR3 extends over 16 amino acids. Unmatched junction bases numbered 6, after V lost 0 bases and J lost 6 bases. Germline V lookup: CDR1 MGHRA, CDR2 YSYEKL. CDR3 bases: TGCGCCAGCAGCCAAGATGATGGGACAGGATATGAAAAACTGTTTTTT. Protein sequence: CASSQDDGTGYEKLFF.

The rearrangement uses TRBV6-5 and TRBJ1-1; 7 bases align to TRBD1. Per germline, CDR1 MNHEY and CDR2 SVGAGI. The CDR3 length is 16 residues. Losses at the gene ends were 2 bases for V and 1 base for J; bases not matched to a gene: 7. This CDR3 is CASSYGYAGGNTEAFF. DNA of the CDR3: TGTGCCAGCAGTTACGGTTATGCAGGGGGGAACACTGAAGCTTTCTTT.

The rearrangement links TRBV10-3 to TRBJ2-7, with D unclear. V lost 8 bases to trimming and J lost 0 bases, with 11 bases between them. Germline V CDR1 and CDR2: ENHRY, SYGVKD. The CDR3 length is 13 residues. CDR3 region: CAILAGVSYEQYF. CDR3 in DNA: TGTGCCATCTTAGCTGGGGTCTCCTACGAGCAGTACTTC.

CDR3 residues: CSATTQYF. In DNA, the CDR3 is TGCAGTGCTACGACCCAGTACTTC. V is TRBV20-1 and J is TRBJ2-5, with D unclear. Per the germline V gene, CDR1 is DFQATT and CDR2 is SNEGSKA (reference sequence). The CDR3 contains 8 residues. V was shortened by 4 bases and J by 7 bases, with 1 base between the two germline ends.

The chain joins TRBV19 to TRBJ2-3; 8 bases line up with TRBD2. CDR3 size: 14 residues. V was pared by 10 bases and J by 4 bases, with 10 bases of the junction left unmatched. Germline CDR1 is LNHDA and CDR2 is SQIVND (reference sequence). The CDR3 loop is CATRRAGAADTQYF. DNA of the CDR3: TGTGCCACCCGGAGAGCGGGAGCGGCAGATACGCAGTATTTT.

This clone has just one count. V gene TRBV27 combines with J gene TRBJ1-1, with D tentatively TRBD1 (5 bases). Trimming pared 7 bases from V and 4 bases from J, leaving 16 bases between. The germline CDR1 and CDR2 sequences are MNHEY and SMNVEV (reference sequence). The CDR3 loop spans 14 amino acids. CDR3 in amino acids: CASTPLLGATEAFF. Written as DNA, the CDR3 is TGTGCCAGCACCCCTCTTCTCGGGGCCACTGAAGCTTTCTTT.

CDR3: CASSLSGQVYEQYF. CDR3 DNA sequence: TGCGCCAGCAGCTTGTCAGGACAGGTCTACGAGCAGTACTTC. The chain has TRBV5-1 and TRBJ2-7, with 7 bases that match TRBD1. V was clipped by 1 base and J by 3 bases; unmatched bases: 4. This CDR3 has 14 amino acids. The germline V gene encodes CDR1 SGHRS and CDR2 YFSETQ.

V and J are TRBV5-1 and TRBJ2-2; D possibly uses TRBD1 or TRBD2 (5 bases each). The CDR3 extends over 17 amino acids. V was pared by 0 bases and J by 5 bases, with 17 bases between. Germline loops: CDR1 SGHRS, CDR2 YFSETQ. The CDR3: CASSLDVWGIGTGELFF. The CDR3 bases are TGCGCCAGCAGCTTGGATGTGTGGGGGATCGGAACCGGGGAGCTGTTTTTT.

V usage is TRBV19 and J usage is TRBJ2-1; 11 bases are shared with TRBD2. With 3 bases clipped from V and 0 bases from J, the junction kept 10 bases outside the gene matches. The CDR3 has 19 amino acids. CDR1 LNHDA and CDR2 SQIVND come from the germline V gene (reference sequence). The CDR3 region is CASSIVPLAGGSSYNEQFF. For the CDR3, the DNA is TGTGCCAGTAGTATCGTCCCTCTAGCGGGGGGAAGCTCCTACAATGAGCAGTTCTTC.

This chain connects TRBV20-1 to TRBJ1-1; no definite D call. The CDR3 sequence is 11 residues long. Per the germline V gene, CDR1 is DFQATT and CDR2 is SNEGSKA (reference sequence). V lost 0 bases and J 6 bases, leaving 5 bases between the germline ends. The CDR3 region is CSARDGAEAFF. The CDR3 DNA sequence: TGCAGTGCTAGAGATGGGGCTGAAGCTTTCTTT.

The gene calls are TRBV5-1 and TRBJ2-7; the match to TRBD1 covers 9 bases. The V and J ends lost 2 bases and 2 bases, in that order; junction bases with no gene match: 11. This CDR3 contains 17 residues. CDR1 is SGHRS and CDR2 is YFSETQ in the germline V gene. DNA of the CDR3: TGCGCCAGCAGCTTTCAACTACAGGGGGCGACAGCCTACGAGCAGTACTTC. Protein: CASSFQLQGATAYEQYF.

The rearrangement links TRBV27 to TRBJ2-1; 9 nucleotides line up with TRBD1. The trim removed 5 bases at V and 10 bases at J, leaving 9 bases unmatched. The germline CDR1 and CDR2 sequences are MNHEY and SMNVEV (reference sequence). This CDR3 is 14 amino acids long. The CDR3 region has the DNA TGTGCCAGCAGTGCAACACAGGGGGCGGGCGAGCAGTTCTTC. It specifies CASSATQGAGEQFF.

The V gene is TRBV27, the J gene TRBJ2-1, with 11 bases fitting TRBD2. The CDR3 has 15 amino acids. Germline assignment: CDR1 MNHEY and CDR2 SMNVEV (reference sequence). V lost 6 bases, J lost 6 bases, and 7 bases stayed unmatched. Written as DNA, the CDR3 is TGTGCCAGCAGCTTAGCGGGAGGGCCGATCAATGAGCAGTTCTTC. Translating it yields CASSLAGGPINEQFF.

In this sample, this clone turned up once. This chain links TRBV7-8 with TRBJ2-7; TRBD1 matches 10 bases. After removal of 1 base from V and 3 bases from J, the junction contained 3 bases not matched to a gene. The CDR3 is made up of 15 amino acids. Germline V gene data show CDR1 as SGHVS and CDR2 as FQNEAQ. CDR3 amino acids: CASSLVRTGGYEQYF. As DNA, the CDR3 is TGTGCCAGCAGCTTAGTTAGGACAGGGGGCTACGAGCAGTACTTC.